Sequencing of this T cell receptor beta chain was carried out in a study of vaccination and CD4 T cells after COVID-19. Study-level background: Investigators took post-vaccine samples a median roughly 72 days after dose two, within a range of 14 to 241. As control conditions, cultures were given either a CEFX pool serving as positive control, an HIV-1 Nef pool, or no peptide at all.

Sequencing of DNA taken from cultured CD4+ T cells relied on the Oncomine TCR Beta short-read assay. Each CDR3 protein is one row after TCRdb ran MiXCR on the PCR reads. The sample has 4,000 to 4,500 distinct CDR3 sequences, about 20% seen once. With respect to this clonotype: Its antigen is not identified. The junction departs from germline at one end; a sequencing error may be responsible.

The treatment here: roughly ten-day PBMC culture with coronavirus spike peptide pools or control peptides (ViraFEST assay). The germline CDR1 and CDR2 sequences are LGHNA and YNFKEQ. The CDR3 length is 13 residues. The sample in question was CD4+ T cells from blood, cultured in vitro, obtained after SARS-CoV-2 vaccination. The source is a human donor who had recovered from COVID-19. The chain is built from TRBV4-2 and TRBJ1-1; D ambiguous. The CDR3 nucleotides are TGTGCCGGCAGCCAATCCCCCGGCACTGAAGCTTTCTTT. Translated, it gives CAGSQSPGTEAFF.